This is a list of T cell receptor beta chains from one sample in a study of OX40 agonist ivuxolimab in advanced cancers. The repertoire was sequenced with immunoSEQ multiplex PCR; TCRdb's copy has only in-frame clones and lacks some. Here the sample spans more than 80,000 clones, roughly 89% being singletons. Here the sequenced sample was CD4+ or CD8+ T cells sorted from blood, taken in a trial of the OX40 agonist ivuxolimab. All receptors derive from an adult with an advanced solid tumor such as melanoma, head and neck, liver or kidney cancer. The CDR3 runs from the conserved cysteine through the conserved F or W. A D gene is named only where the DNA matches it firmly. A clone size is listed for some rows: how often the clone was seen (once, few, many), or a class if it is expanded.

>16|TRBJ2-3|TRBD2|.|TRBV11-3
TGTGCCAGCAAAGGACTAGCGGGAGACAGGGCAGATACGCAGTATTTT
CASKGLAGDRADTQYF
>16|TRBJ2-3|.|.|TRBV7-3
TGTGCCAGCAGCTTAACGTTGAGGGGGAGCACAGATACGCAGTATTTT
CASSLTLRGSTDTQYF
>14|TRBJ1-5|.|.|TRBV9
TGTGCCAGCAGCGGTCAGGGGCTGGGTCAGCCCCAGCATTTT
CASSGQGLGQPQHF
>12|TRBJ2-5|.|.|TRBV28
TGTGCCAGCACGACATGGCAAGAGACCCAGTACTTC
CASTTWQETQYF
>15|TRBJ1-5|.|.|TRBV6-6
TGTGCCAGCAGCCAGGAAGAGGGGCTTTATCAGCCCCAGCATTTT
CASSQEEGLYQPQHF
>18|TRBJ1-6|.|.|TRBV2
TGTGCCAGCAGTCCGGGAGTGAACACAATTTCCTATAATTCACCCCTCCACTTT
CASSPGVNTISYNSPLHF
>16|TRBJ1-1|TRBD1|.|TRBV7-3
TGTGCCAGCAGCTTAACGTTAGGGACAGGGAACACTGAAGCTTTCTTT
CASSLTLGTGNTEAFF
>14|TRBJ2-4|.|.|TRBV28
TGTGCCAGCAGTTTATTACTAGATAAAAACATTCAGTACTTC
CASSLLLDKNIQYF
>14|TRBJ1-2|.|few|TRBV4-2
TGTGCCAGCAGCCAAGAGGCAGTGGGCTATGGCTACACCTTC
CASSQEAVGYGYTF
>18|TRBJ2-6|.|.|TRBV5-6
TGTGCCAGCAGCTCCTCCTTATCGGGTTTCTCTGGGGCCAACGTCCTGACTTTC
CASSSSLSGFSGANVLTF
>12|TRBJ2-1|.|.|TRBV7-6
TGTGCCAGCGCGGGCTCCTACAATGAGCAGTTCTTC
CASAGSYNEQFF
>14|TRBJ2-1|TRBD1|once|TRBV28
TGTGCCAGCAGTTTAGGACAGGGAGTGAGTGAGCAGTTCTTC
CASSLGQGVSEQFF
>11|TRBJ2-3|.|.|TRBV27
TGTGCCAGCACCTACACAGATACGCAGTATTTT
CASTYTDTQYF
>12|TRBJ2-1|.|.|TRBV6-5
TGTGCCAGCAGTTGGCGGGGCGATGAGCAGTTCTTC
CASSWRGDEQFF
>16|TRBJ2-5|.|few|TRBV4-3
TGCGCCAGCAGCCAAGCACCGGCAGGGTCTTTAGAGACCCAGTACTTC
CASSQAPAGSLETQYF
>16|TRBJ1-1|TRBD1|.|TRBV14
TGTGCCAGCAGAGAAGGGCCCGGGACAGGGGGCACTGAAGCTTTCTTT
CASREGPGTGGTEAFF
>13|TRBJ2-3|.|.|TRBV7-9
TGTGCCAGCAGCTCCCATTCAGCAGATACGCAGTATTTT
CASSSHSADTQYF
>15|TRBJ2-1|TRBD2|.|TRBV9
TGTGCCAGCAGCGTAGGTACGGGGGGATGGGATGAGCAGTTCTTC
CASSVGTGGWDEQFF
>14|TRBJ1-5|.|.|TRBV30
TGTGCCACCGGGGGTGAGAATAGCAATCAGCCCCAGCATTTT
CATGGENSNQPQHF
>18|TRBJ2-2|.|once|TRBV30
TGTGCCTGGAGTACGGAGGGGGATTGGGGGGCGAACACCGGGGAGCTGTTTTTT
CAWSTEGDWGANTGELFF
>16|TRBJ2-1|TRBD1|.|TRBV27
TGTGCCAGCAGTCCGAGTCAGGGACAGTGGGTCAATGAGCAGTTCTTC
CASSPSQGQWVNEQFF
>16|TRBJ2-2|TRBD2|.|TRBV5-1
TGCGCCAGCAGCTTGGGTCTAGCGGGGAACACCGGGGAGCTGTTTTTT
CASSLGLAGNTGELFF